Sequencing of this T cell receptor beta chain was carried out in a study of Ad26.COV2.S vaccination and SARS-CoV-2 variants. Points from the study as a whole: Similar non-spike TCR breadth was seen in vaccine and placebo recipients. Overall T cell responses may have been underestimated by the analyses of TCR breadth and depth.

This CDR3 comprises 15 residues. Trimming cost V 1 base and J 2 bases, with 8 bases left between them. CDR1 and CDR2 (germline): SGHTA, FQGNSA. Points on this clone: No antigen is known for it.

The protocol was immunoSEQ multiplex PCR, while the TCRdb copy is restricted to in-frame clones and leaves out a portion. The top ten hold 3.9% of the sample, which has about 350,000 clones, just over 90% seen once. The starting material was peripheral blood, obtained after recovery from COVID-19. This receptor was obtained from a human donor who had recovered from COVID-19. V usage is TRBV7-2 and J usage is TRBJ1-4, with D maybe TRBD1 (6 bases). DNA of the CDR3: TGTGCCAGCAGCTTAGAGGGGGGGACTAATGAAAAACTGTTTTTT. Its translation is CASSLEGGTNEKLFF.